This TCR beta chain stems from a study of naive and memory T cell subsets (TCRdb year 2017). Looking at the study overall: An open-source, UMI-based TCR alpha and beta sequencing pipeline was applied to sorted naive and memory peripheral blood T cell subsets. RNA was DNase-treated and reverse transcribed with TCR constant-region primers, mostly using SuperScript III. The results of the functional CMV T cell responses matched the IgG serology results in every case. Paper-wide results and their limitations: Naive repertoires, especially CD8, contained a few larger clonotypes, possibly memory cells re-expressing CD45RA. In both CD4 and CD8 cells, going from naive through CM, EM and EMRA, the Gini index went up while Shannon and inverse Simpson diversity went down. A clonotype was defined as a single alpha or beta chain sequence rather than as a paired alpha/beta receptor. RNA-based TCR counts may be influenced by expression changes linked to T cell activation and differentiation. The repertoire findings for the naive and memory subsets could not be validated against a ground truth because none was available. A power law was followed by TCR abundance, with an exponent that differed between naive and memory subsets but was consistent across the three individuals. Following error correction, more than 95% of naive TCR sequences occurred only once, which made naive abundance distributions much steeper than those of memory subsets.

Receptors were amplified or captured by UMI-ligation and nested PCR. The beta constant-region primer consisted of an equimolar mixture of two oligonucleotides that together covered TRBC1 and TRBC2. Four rounds of PCR, combining the SP2 primer with nested alpha and beta constant-region primers, were used to amplify the ligated cDNA. A single-stranded oligonucleotide carrying the SP2 primer and a 12-nucleotide UMI was ligated to the 3' end of the cDNA by T4 RNA ligase 1. The ligation reaction was incubated at 16°C for about 20-24 hours. PCR2 was typically run as a SYBR Green qPCR and stopped at a predetermined threshold to prevent over-amplification. Apart from the first purification, every purification step used Agencourt AMPure XP magnetic beads. Library amounts were measured by Qubit and library quality was assessed on a TapeStation, where the main peak was expected at around 650 bp. Pooled libraries were sequenced on an Illumina MiSeq with v2 2x251 paired-end kits, typically giving roughly 0.9-2.2 million reads per sample. Libraries were pooled at 4 nM per sample, and roughly 4.5-7.5% PhiX was added to improve cluster recognition. Under the source paper's analysis protocol: V and J genes were assigned to Demultiplexor-processed FASTQ reads by Decombinator through tag matching, with a single base-pair mismatch being allowed. By using UMIs, Collapsinator corrected both sequencing errors and the frequency errors caused by PCR heterogeneity. TCRs were translated and CDR3s were extracted from the conserved cysteine to the FGXG phenylalanine by CDR3Translator, with non-productive sequences being flagged. Repertoires were subsampled to equal numbers of UMI-defined TCRs before Gini, Shannon entropy and inverse Simpson indices were calculated. Within the linear range, a power law was fitted by maximum likelihood to the distributions of clonotype abundance. For one naive CD8 sample, the pipeline and MIGEC produced similar UMI counts, unique TCR numbers and clonal distributions. In one analysis, naive TCRs that were also found in any memory subset of the same donor were excluded from the naive repertoire. Repertoires were searched for about 7,300 CMV-associated CDR3 sequences compiled from VDJdb and a published dataset. TCRdb ran its own pipeline on the public reads, namely fastp trimming at Q25 and MiXCR clone calling, and kept in-frame beta chains. One record per CDR3 amino acid sequence lists the most common genes and DNA. Here the V and J calls rest on TCRdb's processing, not on the authors' analysis. The sample table records more than 95,000 distinct CDR3 sequences; roughly 15% of these occur just once. Around 2.8% of the sample rests with the top ten.

V loses 6 bases of germline sequence and J loses 4 bases, and the interval between the two ends is 13 bases. The CDR3 runs 13 residues from the cysteine to the phenylalanine. The CDR3 DNA has 39 bases and is translated from base 1. Taken from the germline V gene, the CDR1 and CDR2 loops are MNHEY and SVGEGT. TCR alpha and beta chain libraries were amplified separately from the second PCR step onward. CMV status of each donor was established by measuring IFNgamma production from CD4+ T cells after fresh PBMCs were stimulated overnight with CMV viral lysate. Miltenyi beads were used first to positively select CD4 T cells, and CD8 T cells were then positively selected from the CD4-negative fraction. Cells stained for CD3, CD4, CD8, CD45RA, CD27 and a live/dead dye were sorted on a BD Aria II into four subsets by CD45RA and CD27. Blood was obtained from three healthy volunteers, and the blood from each volunteer was fractionated into CD4 and CD8 T cells and subsequently into four differentiation subsets. Approximately 130 ml of peripheral blood was drawn per donor, and PBMC were isolated by Ficoll-Paque PLUS density-gradient centrifugation. Sorted cells were lysed in RLT buffer, after which RNA was extracted using a Qiagen RNeasy kit and stored at -80 degrees C.

This clonotype was counted at least ten times. There is no known antigen for this receptor. Base qualities are missing; no much larger clone stands one base away. Recombination linked TRBV6-2 or TRBV6-3 to TRBJ2-7; D gene: possibly TRBD2, on 6 matching bases. The TCR was taken from a human donor in good health. Sequencing was done on a sample of naive CD8+ T cells from blood. The sample's cell subset or site, from its label and the paper: naive T cells, CD45RA high CD27+. CDR3 region: CASSSGEIYEQYF. The DNA sequence is as follows: TGTGCCAGCAGCTCGGGAGAAATTTACGAGCAGTACTTC.